These 30 T cell receptor beta chains originate from one sample sequenced in a study of beta chain features in type 1 diabetes. Which antigens these TCRs recognize remains unknown. Study observations and caveats: TCRB CDR3 length was moderately but significantly reduced in all four CD4+ subsets of Type 1 diabetes patients.

Expressed TCRB transcripts were sequenced because the entire RNA isolate underwent reverse transcription. Libraries were prepared by immunoSEQ multiplex PCR; TCRdb keeps only in-frame clonotypes and omits some of them. Among approximately 150,000 clones listed, roughly 10% were seen once. The sample consisted of central memory CD4+ T cells from blood. The receptors shown here come from a man in his thirties or forties with type 1 diabetes.

V gene TRBV19 combines with J gene TRBJ2-5, with 7 nucleotides matching TRBD1. After removal of 5 bases from V and 5 bases from J, the junction contained 8 bases not matched to a gene. The germline CDR1 and CDR2 sequences are LNHDA and SQIVND (reference sequence). The CDR3 covers 14 residues. CDR3 sequence (DNA): TGTGCCAGTAGTTCACAGGGGACAGAGGAGACCCAGTACTTC. Translation: CASSSQGTEETQYF.

The rearrangement joins TRBV25-1 to TRBJ2-5; the D gene is possibly TRBD2 (6 bases). Trimming cost V 3 bases and J 9 bases, with 17 bases left between them. Germline V gene data show CDR1 as MGHDK and CDR2 as SYGVNS. The CDR3 runs 14 residues. CDR3 protein: CASSERGPLTAQYF. CDR3 DNA: TGTGCCAGCAGTGAGCGGGGTCCCCTAACGGCCCAGTACTTC.

This clone has just a few counts. The chain carries TRBV2 and TRBJ2-5; a possible D gene is TRBD1 (5 bases). V was trimmed by 10 bases and J by 0 bases, leaving 9 bases between them. The germline gives CDR1 SNHLY, CDR2 FYNNEI. CDR3 length: 12 residues. DNA of the CDR3: TGTGCCACCCAGGGAAACCAAGAGACCCAGTACTTC. It translates to CATQGNQETQYF. The variable domain in full, completed from reference TRBV2 and TRBJ2-5, reads EPEVTQTPSHQVTQMGQEVILRCVPISNHLYFYWYRQILGQKVEFLVSFYNNEISEKSEIFDDQFSVERPDGSNFTLKIRSTKLEDSAMYFCATQGNQETQYFGPGTRLLVL.

A few counts support this clone. The chain employs TRBV9 and TRBJ1-1; 7 bases align to TRBD1. J gave up 11 bases and V 0 bases, and 7 bases lay outside the gene matches. There are 13 residues in the CDR3. The germline CDR1 and CDR2 sequences are SGDLS and YYNGEE. Here the CDR3 DNA reads TGTGCCAGCAGCGTAGAAAGCAGGGGGTCTGCTTTCTTT. Its protein product is CASSVESRGSAFF.

This clone has more than one count but fewer than ten. The CDR3: CASSFKSGTGGETQYF. The DNA for the CDR3 is TGTGCCAGCAGTTTTAAAAGTGGGACAGGGGGGGAGACCCAGTACTTC. The V and J genes are TRBV7-3 and TRBJ2-5; TRBD1 agrees at 11 bases. The CDR3 is 16 amino acids. From germline, CDR1 is SGHTA and CDR2 FQGTGA. Trimming at V came to 6 bases and at J to 5 bases, leaving 11 bases not matched to a gene.

The V gene is TRBV6-1, the J gene TRBJ2-7; 7 bases fit TRBD2. Germline-derived CDR1 and CDR2 are MNHNS and SASEGT. After removal of 0 bases from V and 6 bases from J, the junction contained 8 bases not matched to a gene. The CDR3 runs 15 residues. CDR3 protein: CASSEALGGLREQYF. The DNA of the CDR3 is TGTGCCAGCAGTGAAGCGCTGGGAGGGCTCCGCGAGCAGTACTTC.

The rearrangement joins TRBV6-5 to TRBJ1-2; TRBD1 agrees at 7 bases. Losses at the gene ends were 0 bases for V and 8 bases for J; bases not matched to a gene: 12. CDR1 and CDR2 (germline): MNHEY, SVGAGI. The CDR3 is made up of 16 amino acids. CDR3: CASSYSGATGRSGYTF. The CDR3 DNA is TGTGCCAGCAGTTACTCGGGGGCGACAGGGCGTTCGGGCTACACCTTC.

This clone was detected a few times. The chain joins TRBV7-3 to TRBJ1-1; D ambiguous. Germline-derived CDR1 and CDR2 are SGHTA and FQGTGA. V was trimmed by 2 bases and J by 7 bases, leaving 11 bases between them. The CDR3 contains 13 residues. DNA for the CDR3: TGTGCCAGCAGCTTACCCGGGTCGGATGAAGCTTTCTTT. This sequence encodes CASSLPGSDEAFF.

This clone was seen a few times. This chain links TRBV9 with TRBJ2-1, with D perhaps TRBD2 (5 bases). CDR1 is SGDLS, CDR2 YYNGEE, per germline. This CDR3 contains 12 residues. Deletions cut 7 bases from V and 8 bases from J, with 13 bases between. In nucleotides, the CDR3 is TGTGCCAGCCGACGGGATGGGGATGAGCAGTTCTTC. It encodes CASRRDGDEQFF.

V usage is TRBV7-2 and J usage is TRBJ2-7, with TRBD2 matching over 11 bases. J lost 4 bases, V lost 6 bases, and 5 bases had no gene match. Looked up from germline, CDR1 is SGHTA and CDR2 is FQGNSA. The CDR3 totals 14 residues. The CDR3 region is CASSPGLAAYEQYF. The CDR3 bases are TGTGCCAGCAGTCCGGGACTAGCGGCTTACGAGCAGTACTTC.

V gene TRBV5-1 combines with J gene TRBJ2-7; possibly TRBD2 for D (6 bases). Trimming took off 0 bases at V and 1 base at J, with 8 bases between the two ends. The CDR3 loop spans 14 amino acids. Germline CDR1 reads SGHRS; CDR2 reads YFSETQ. CDR3 amino acids: CASSLVAGSYEQYF. CDR3 sequence (DNA): TGCGCCAGCAGCTTGGTGGCGGGGTCCTACGAGCAGTACTTC. The full variable domain, with the rest looked up from reference TRBV5-1 and TRBJ2-7, is KAGVTQTPRYLIKTRGQQVTLSCSPISGHRSVSWYQQTPGQGLQFLFEYFSETQRNKGNFPGRFSGRQFSNSRSEMNVSTLELGDSALYLCASSLVAGSYEQYFGPGTRLTVT.

The rearrangement links TRBV29-1 to TRBJ2-3, with 9 bases aligning to TRBD2. The CDR3 totals 17 residues. The germline V gene encodes CDR1 SQVTM and CDR2 ANQGSEA. Trimming took 6 bases from V and 1 from J; bases not matched to a gene: 14. As DNA, the CDR3 is TGCAGCGTCTGGGGCGGGGGGGGCGGCCAACGCACAGATACGCAGTATTTT. It codes for CSVWGGGGGQRTDTQYF.

This clone was seen a few times. V is TRBV4-3 and J is TRBJ1-5; D call uncertain. CDR3 size: 14 residues. Germline values: CDR1 LGHNA, CDR2 YSLEER. Trimming took off 0 bases at V and 4 bases at J, with 7 bases between the two ends. The CDR3 loop reads CASSQEDGNQPQHF. The DNA of the CDR3 is TGCGCCAGCAGCCAAGAAGACGGGAATCAGCCCCAGCATTTT.

J is TRBJ2-3 and V is TRBV4-3; possible D gene TRBD2, 5 bases. Germline V gene lookup returns CDR1 LGHNA and CDR2 YSLEER. Trimming removed 0 bases from V and 2 bases from J, with 15 bases in between. The CDR3 has 17 residues. CDR3 sequence reads: CASSQDRGHLHTDTQYF. The DNA for the CDR3 is TGCGCCAGCAGCCAAGATCGAGGGCACCTCCACACAGATACGCAGTATTTT.

This sequence joins TRBV5-1 and TRBJ2-5, with 11 bases aligning to TRBD2. CDR1 is SGHRS and CDR2 is YFSETQ in the germline V gene. The CDR3 runs 17 residues. Trimming removed 2 bases from V and 5 bases from J; junction bases left unmatched: 11. CDR3 residues: CASSFSPGLAAGETQYF. The CDR3 DNA is TGCGCCAGCAGCTTTTCCCCGGGACTAGCGGCTGGGGAGACCCAGTACTTC.

The chain recombines TRBV28 with TRBJ2-3; 11 bases match TRBD2. The CDR3 totals 15 residues. In germline, CDR1 is MDHEN, CDR2 SYDVKM. V lost 3 bases and J lost 5; bases outside the gene matches: 4. This CDR3 reads CASSFTSGGVDTQYF. CDR3 DNA sequence: TGTGCCAGCAGTTTCACTAGCGGGGGAGTAGATACGCAGTATTTT.

The sample holds a few counts of this clone. The chain combines TRBV2 with TRBJ2-3, with a weak D call TRBD1 (6 bases). Trimming took 6 bases from V and 4 from J, leaving 8 bases between them. This CDR3 has 12 residues. Germline-derived CDR1 and CDR2 are SNHLY and FYNNEI. The CDR3 loop is CASSQGSDTQYF. The CDR3 nucleotides are TGTGCCAGCAGCCAGGGGTCAGATACGCAGTATTTT.

This clone was seen more than once but under ten times. In nucleotides, the CDR3 is TGTGCCAGCTCCAAGGGGCAAGAGACCCAGTACTTC. Protein product: CASSKGQETQYF. The V gene is TRBV9, the J gene TRBJ2-5; possible D gene TRBD1, 5 bases. The CDR3 contains 12 residues. V was pared by 7 bases and J by 2 bases, with 9 bases between. CDR1 and CDR2 (germline): SGDLS, YYNGEE.

Many counts were recorded for this clone. The gene calls are TRBV18 and TRBJ1-2; D unclear. V was cut by 1 base and J by 3 bases, with 12 bases left in between. This CDR3 has 15 amino acids. CDR1 and CDR2 (germline): KGHSH, LQKENI. As DNA, the CDR3 is TGTGCCAGCTCACCACAGTTCTCCCCGGACTATGGCTACACCTTC. This gives the protein CASSPQFSPDYGYTF. Full variable domain (rest looked up from reference TRBV18 and TRBJ1-2): NAGVMQNPRHLVRRRGQEARLRCSPMKGHSHVYWYRQLPEEGLKFMVYLQKENIIDESGMPKERFSAEFPKEGPSILRIQQVVRGDSAAYFCASSPQFSPDYGYTFGSGTRLTVV.

The chain combines TRBV28 with TRBJ2-1, with D perhaps matching TRBD1 (5 bases). The germline V gene has CDR1 MDHEN and CDR2 SYDVKM. V was clipped by 10 bases and J by 3 bases, with 13 bases between them. The CDR3 sequence is 13 residues long. CDR3 sequence: CATYDSYYNEQFF. The DNA for the CDR3 is TGTGCCACCTATGACAGTTACTACAATGAGCAGTTCTTC.

This clone was detected a few times. The CDR3 DNA sequence: TGCGCCAGCAGCCAAGACCCGACATCTTCACCCCTCCACTTT. Its translation: CASSQDPTSSPLHF. This rearrangement joins TRBV4-3 to TRBJ1-6; D unresolved. The V gene lost 0 bases and the J gene lost 9 bases, with 9 bases spanning the gap. Germline loops: CDR1 LGHNA, CDR2 YSLEER. CDR3 length: 14 amino acids.

This clone was picked up a small number of times. J is TRBJ2-3 and V is TRBV7-9; tentatively, D is TRBD1 (5 bases). With 2 bases removed from V and 2 bases from J, the gap between germline ends came to 11 bases. This CDR3 has 15 residues. Germline lookup yields CDR1 SEHNR and CDR2 FQNEAQ (reference sequence). CDR3 sequence: CASSLSRGYTDTQYF. CDR3 nucleotides: TGTGCCAGCAGCTTATCAAGGGGCTACACAGATACGCAGTATTTT.

CDR3 sequence: CASSLGSGYYNEQFF. Here the CDR3 DNA reads TGTGCCAGCAGCTTGGGTAGCGGCTACTACAATGAGCAGTTCTTC. The chain links TRBV7-8 to TRBJ2-1; D perhaps matches TRBD2 (6 bases). The V and J ends lost 3 bases and 3 bases respectively, with 12 bases between them. The germline gives CDR1 SGHVS, CDR2 FQNEAQ. The CDR3 contains 15 residues.

V is TRBV27 and J is TRBJ2-7, with 7 bases fitting TRBD1. Germline V gene sequence: CDR1 MNHEY, CDR2 SMNVEV (reference sequence). CDR3 length: 13 amino acids. Losses at the gene ends were 5 bases for V and 0 bases for J; bases not matched to a gene: 1. The chain's CDR3 is CASSRDSSYEQYF. In DNA, the CDR3 is TGTGCCAGCAGTCGGGACAGCTCCTACGAGCAGTACTTC.

The chain couples TRBV9 to TRBJ2-6, with D possibly matching TRBD2 (5 bases). This CDR3 contains 15 residues. Looked up from germline, CDR1 is SGDLS and CDR2 is YYNGEE. V was trimmed by 2 bases and J by 0 bases, leaving 6 bases between them. CDR3: CASSVGSSGANVLTF. The CDR3 DNA reads as TGTGCCAGCAGCGTGGGGAGCTCTGGGGCCAACGTCCTGACTTTC.

This clone was seen a handful of times. The rearrangement links TRBV23-1 to TRBJ2-5, with D tentatively TRBD2 (6 bases). TRBV23-1 carries the ORF label, with uncertain function. V lost 6 bases and J 4 bases, leaving 12 bases between the germline ends. The length of the CDR3 is 13 residues. CDR3 region: CASSRERVETQYF. The CDR3 DNA sequence: TGCGCCAGCAGCCGGGAGAGGGTAGAGACCCAGTACTTC.

This clone showed up just a few times. V is TRBV4-2 and J is TRBJ2-1; maybe TRBD2 (6 bases). Germline loops: CDR1 LGHNA, CDR2 YNFKEQ. The CDR3 runs to 11 residues. V gave up 5 bases and J gave up 9 bases, with 8 bases separating them. CDR3 in amino acids: CASSGRGEQFF. The CDR3 DNA reads TGTGCCAGCAGCGGGCGGGGTGAGCAGTTCTTC.

This clone was observed a handful of times. The V and J genes are TRBV7-2 and TRBJ1-5; D uncertain. The CDR3 sequence is 14 residues long. Trimming took off 4 bases at V and 6 bases at J, with 13 bases between the two ends. In germline, CDR1 is SGHTA, CDR2 FQGNSA. The CDR3 sequence: CASSYVQVGQPQHF. CDR3 nucleotides: TGTGCCAGCAGCTACGTGCAGGTTGGTCAGCCCCAGCATTTT.

The chain uses TRBV28 and TRBJ1-4; 8 positions agree with TRBD1. The germline V gene has CDR1 MDHEN and CDR2 SYDVKM. J was trimmed by 4 bases and V by 10 bases; bases with no gene match: 14. The CDR3 totals 16 residues. The CDR3 bases are TGTGCCATCCAGGGGGCGGTCCGCCCTCTTAATGAAAAACTGTTTTTT. Translation gives CAIQGAVRPLNEKLFF.

The V and J genes are TRBV5-4 and TRBJ2-5; 10 nucleotides align to TRBD2. Looked up from germline, CDR1 is SGHNT and CDR2 is YYREEE (reference sequence). V shed 4 bases and J 1 base; nucleotides not matched to a gene: 4. The CDR3 loop spans 15 amino acids. The CDR3, as DNA: TGTGCCAGCAGCCCCCGGACTAGCGGCCAAGAGACCCAGTACTTC. Amino acids: CASSPRTSGQETQYF.